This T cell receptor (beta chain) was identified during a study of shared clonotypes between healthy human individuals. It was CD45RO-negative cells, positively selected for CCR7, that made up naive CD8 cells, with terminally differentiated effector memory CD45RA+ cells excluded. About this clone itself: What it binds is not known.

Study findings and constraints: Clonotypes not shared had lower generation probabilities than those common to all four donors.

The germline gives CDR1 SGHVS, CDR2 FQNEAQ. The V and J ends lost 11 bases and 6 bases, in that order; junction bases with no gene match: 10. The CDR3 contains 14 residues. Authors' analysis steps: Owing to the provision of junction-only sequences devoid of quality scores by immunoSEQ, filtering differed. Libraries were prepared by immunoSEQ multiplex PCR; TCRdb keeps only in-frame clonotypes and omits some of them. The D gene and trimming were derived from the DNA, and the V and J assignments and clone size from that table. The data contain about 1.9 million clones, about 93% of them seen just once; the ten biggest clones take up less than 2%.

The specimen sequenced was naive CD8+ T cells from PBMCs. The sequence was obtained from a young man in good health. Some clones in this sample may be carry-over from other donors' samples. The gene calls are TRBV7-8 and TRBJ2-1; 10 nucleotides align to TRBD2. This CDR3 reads CASGASGSGNEQFF. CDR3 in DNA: TGTGCCTCGGGGGCTAGCGGGAGTGGCAATGAGCAGTTCTTC.